These T cell receptor beta chains were read from a single sample in a study of CXCR3-negative and CXCR3-positive naive CD8 T cells. No DNA is given; TCRdb re-called the 5' RACE reads and lists each CDR3 protein once. This sample's clone table lists some 130,000 distinct CDR3 sequences. The source material was naive CXCR3+ CD8+ T cells from blood. The receptors were sampled from a human donor in good health. Some clones in this sample may be carry-over from other donors' samples. Each CDR3 is given with its conserved first and last residue.

cdr3_aa,j_call,v_call
CASSKSPGGSTDTQYF,TRBJ2-3,TRBV2
CSVRKGTGGAQQYF,TRBJ2-7,TRBV29-1
CASSPVGQGGYEQYF,TRBJ2-7,TRBV3-1
CASSPWTSNEQFF,TRBJ2-1,TRBV14
CASSHPSVRVEQFF,TRBJ2-1,TRBV13
CSVEDNIFEGEYGYTF,TRBJ1-2,TRBV29-1
CSVPSTSTSLAEQFF,TRBJ2-1,TRBV29-1
CASSFSTGSYEQYF,TRBJ2-7,TRBV27
CATSREGEGPYEQYF,TRBJ2-7,TRBV15
CACRGSGTEAFF,TRBJ1-1,TRBV19
CASGDTGNEKLFF,TRBJ1-4,TRBV2
CASSQDIGAYNEQFF,TRBJ2-1,TRBV4-3
CASSDRQNSYEQYF,TRBJ2-7,TRBV2
CASQDLDTEAFF,TRBJ1-1,TRBV12-3/TRBV12-4
CASSRGPQGGSGTEAFF,TRBJ1-1,TRBV14
CSVFNMKREAFF,TRBJ1-1,TRBV29-1
CASSQDDYLAGGHTDTQYF,TRBJ2-3,TRBV3-1